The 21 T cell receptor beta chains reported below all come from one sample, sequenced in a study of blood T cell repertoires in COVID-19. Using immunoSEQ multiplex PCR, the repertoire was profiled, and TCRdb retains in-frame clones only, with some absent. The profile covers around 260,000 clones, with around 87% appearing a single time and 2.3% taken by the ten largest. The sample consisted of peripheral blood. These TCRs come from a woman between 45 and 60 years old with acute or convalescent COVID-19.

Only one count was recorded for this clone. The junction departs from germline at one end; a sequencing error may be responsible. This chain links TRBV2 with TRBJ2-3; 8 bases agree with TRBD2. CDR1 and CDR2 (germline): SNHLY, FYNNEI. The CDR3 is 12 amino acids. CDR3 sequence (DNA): TGTGCCAGCAGTGACGGACTAGCCCGAGGTAATTTT. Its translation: CASSDGLARGNF.

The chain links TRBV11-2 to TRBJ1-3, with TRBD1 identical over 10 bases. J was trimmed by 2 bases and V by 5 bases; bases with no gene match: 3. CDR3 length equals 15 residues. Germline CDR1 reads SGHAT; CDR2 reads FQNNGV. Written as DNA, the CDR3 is TGTGCCAGCAGCGTGACAGGGGGCCCTGGAAACACCATATATTTT. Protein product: CASSVTGGPGNTIYF.

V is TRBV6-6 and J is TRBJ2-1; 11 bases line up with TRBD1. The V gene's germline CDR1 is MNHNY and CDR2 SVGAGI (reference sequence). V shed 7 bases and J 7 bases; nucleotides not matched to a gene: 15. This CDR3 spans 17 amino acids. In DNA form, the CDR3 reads TGTGCCAGCACTCGATCGCCGGGGACAGGGGGTCGAAATGAGCAGTTCTTC. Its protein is CASTRSPGTGGRNEQFF.

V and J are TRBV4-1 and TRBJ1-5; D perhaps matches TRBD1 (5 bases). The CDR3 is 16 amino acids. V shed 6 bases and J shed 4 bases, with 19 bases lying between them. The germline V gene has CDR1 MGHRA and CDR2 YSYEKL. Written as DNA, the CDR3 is TGCGCCAGCAGTCAGGGATTACAAACGGCTAATCAGCCCCAGCATTTT. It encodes CASSQGLQTANQPQHF.

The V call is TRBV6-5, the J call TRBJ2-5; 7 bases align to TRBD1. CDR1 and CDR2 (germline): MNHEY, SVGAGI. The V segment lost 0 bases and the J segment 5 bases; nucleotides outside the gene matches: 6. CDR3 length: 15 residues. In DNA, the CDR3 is TGTGCCAGCAGTTACTCGACGAACAGGGGTGAGACCCAGTACTTC. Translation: CASSYSTNRGETQYF.

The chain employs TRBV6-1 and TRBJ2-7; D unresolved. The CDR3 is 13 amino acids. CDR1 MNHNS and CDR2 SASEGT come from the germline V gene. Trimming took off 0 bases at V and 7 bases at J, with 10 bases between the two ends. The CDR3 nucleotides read TGTGCCAGCAGTGAAGCGGCCTTTTGGGAGCAGTACTTC. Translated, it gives CASSEAAFWEQYF.

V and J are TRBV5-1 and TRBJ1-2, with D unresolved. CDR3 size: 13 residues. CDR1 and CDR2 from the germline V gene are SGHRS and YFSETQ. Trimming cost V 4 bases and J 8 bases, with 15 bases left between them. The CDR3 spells CASSIETSLGYTF. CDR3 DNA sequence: TGCGCCAGCAGCATAGAAACGTCCCTCGGCTACACCTTC.

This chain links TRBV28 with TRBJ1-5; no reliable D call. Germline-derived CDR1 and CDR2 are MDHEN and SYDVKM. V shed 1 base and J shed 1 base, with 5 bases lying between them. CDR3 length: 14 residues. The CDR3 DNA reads TGTGCCAGCAGTTTATTTCAGAGCAATCAGCCCCAGCATTTT. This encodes CASSLFQSNQPQHF.

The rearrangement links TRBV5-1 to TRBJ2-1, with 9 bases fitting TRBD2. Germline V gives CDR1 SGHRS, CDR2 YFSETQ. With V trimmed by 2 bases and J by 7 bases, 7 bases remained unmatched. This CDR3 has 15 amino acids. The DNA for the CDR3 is TGCGCCAGCAGCTTAGACGGACTAGCGAGGAATGAGCAGTTCTTC. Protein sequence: CASSLDGLARNEQFF.

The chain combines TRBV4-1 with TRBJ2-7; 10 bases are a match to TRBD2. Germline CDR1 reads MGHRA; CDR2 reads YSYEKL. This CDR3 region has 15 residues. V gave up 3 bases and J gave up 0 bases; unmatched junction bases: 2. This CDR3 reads CASSHRTSGSYEQYF. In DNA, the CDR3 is TGCGCCAGCAGCCACCGGACTAGCGGCTCCTACGAGCAGTACTTC.

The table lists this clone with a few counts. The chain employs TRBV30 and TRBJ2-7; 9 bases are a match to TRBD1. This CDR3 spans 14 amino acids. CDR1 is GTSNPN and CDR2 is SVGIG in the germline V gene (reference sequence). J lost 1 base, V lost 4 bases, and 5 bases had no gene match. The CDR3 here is CAWNPGQGSYEQYF. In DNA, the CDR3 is TGTGCCTGGAACCCGGGACAGGGTTCCTACGAGCAGTACTTC.

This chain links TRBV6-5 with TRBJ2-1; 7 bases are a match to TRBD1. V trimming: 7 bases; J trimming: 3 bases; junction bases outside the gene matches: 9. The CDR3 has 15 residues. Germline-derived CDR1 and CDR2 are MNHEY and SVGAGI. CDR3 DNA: TGTGCCAGCACCTCGGACAGGAGCTACTACAATGAGCAGTTCTTC. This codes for CASTSDRSYYNEQFF.

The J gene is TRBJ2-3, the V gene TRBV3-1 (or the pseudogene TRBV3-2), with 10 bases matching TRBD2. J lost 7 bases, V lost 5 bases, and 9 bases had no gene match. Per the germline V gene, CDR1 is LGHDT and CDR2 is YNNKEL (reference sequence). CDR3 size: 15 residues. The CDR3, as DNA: TGTGCCAGCAGCGTCCCGCTAGCGGGAGCAAATACGCAGTATTTT. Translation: CASSVPLAGANTQYF.

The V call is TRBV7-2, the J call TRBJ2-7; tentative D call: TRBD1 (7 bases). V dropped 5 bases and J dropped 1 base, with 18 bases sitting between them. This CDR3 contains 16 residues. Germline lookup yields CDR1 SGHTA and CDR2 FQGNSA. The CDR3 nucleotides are TGTGCCAGCAGCCCTGCGGGGACAGCGGTATCCTACGAGCAGTACTTC. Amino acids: CASSPAGTAVSYEQYF. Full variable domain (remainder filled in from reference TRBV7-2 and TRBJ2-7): GAGVSQSPSNKVTEKGKDVELRCDPISGHTALYWYRQSLGQGLEFLIYFQGNSAPDKSGLPSDRFSAERTGGSVSTLTIQRTQQEDSAVYLCASSPAGTAVSYEQYFGPGTRLTVT.

CDR3 in amino acids: CASSPDGLAGVGTDTQYF. The CDR3 nucleotides read TGTGCCAGCTCCCCCGATGGACTAGCGGGAGTAGGCACAGATACGCAGTATTTT. V usage is TRBV18 and J usage is TRBJ2-3; TRBD2 aligns across 13 bases. The CDR3 sequence is 18 residues long. After removal of 6 bases from V and 1 base from J, the junction contained 10 bases not matched to a gene. CDR1 is KGHSH and CDR2 is LQKENI in the germline V gene.

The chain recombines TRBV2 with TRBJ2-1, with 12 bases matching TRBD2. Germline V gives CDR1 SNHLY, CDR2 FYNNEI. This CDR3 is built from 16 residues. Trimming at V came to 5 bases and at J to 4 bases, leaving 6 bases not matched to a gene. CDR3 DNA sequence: TGTGCCAGCAGTAAATCTAGCGGGAGGGCATACAATGAGCAGTTCTTC. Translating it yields CASSKSSGRAYNEQFF.

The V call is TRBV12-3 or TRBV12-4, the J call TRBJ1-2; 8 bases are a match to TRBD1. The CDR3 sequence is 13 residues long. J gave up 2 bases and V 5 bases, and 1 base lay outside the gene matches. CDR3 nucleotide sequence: TGTGCCAGCAGTCACAGGGGGAACTATGGCTACACCTTC. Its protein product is CASSHRGNYGYTF.

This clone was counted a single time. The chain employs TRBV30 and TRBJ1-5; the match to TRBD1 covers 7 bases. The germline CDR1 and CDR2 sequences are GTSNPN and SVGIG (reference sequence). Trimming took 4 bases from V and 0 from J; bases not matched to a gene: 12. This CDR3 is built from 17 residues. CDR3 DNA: TGTGCCTGGACCCTCCCTAGGGGGCCCAATAGCAATCAGCCCCAGCATTTT. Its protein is CAWTLPRGPNSNQPQHF.

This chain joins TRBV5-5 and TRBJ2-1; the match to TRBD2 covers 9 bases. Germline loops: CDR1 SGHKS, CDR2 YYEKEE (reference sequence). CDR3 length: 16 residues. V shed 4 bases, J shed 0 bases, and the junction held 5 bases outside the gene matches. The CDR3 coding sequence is TGTGCCAGCAGCAGTCCTAGCGGGACCTCCTACAATGAGCAGTTCTTC. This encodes CASSSPSGTSYNEQFF.

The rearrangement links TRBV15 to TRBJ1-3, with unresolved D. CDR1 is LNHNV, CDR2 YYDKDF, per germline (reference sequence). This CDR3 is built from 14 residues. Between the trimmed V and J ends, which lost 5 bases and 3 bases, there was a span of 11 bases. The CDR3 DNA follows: TGTGCCACCAGCCGCACCACCGGTGGAAACACCATATATTTT. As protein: CATSRTTGGNTIYF.

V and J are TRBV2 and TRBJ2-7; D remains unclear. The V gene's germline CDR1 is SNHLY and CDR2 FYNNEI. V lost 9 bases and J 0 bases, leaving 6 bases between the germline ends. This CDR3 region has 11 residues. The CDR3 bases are TGTGCCAGTTCCCGCTCCTACGAGCAGTACTTC. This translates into CASSRSYEQYF.